Listed here are 2 T cell receptor beta chains from one sample, sequenced in a study of CD8 T cells in ankylosing spondylitis (TCRdb year 2017). Their antigens are not known. The method was 5' RACE. Sequencing used an Illumina HiSeq 2500. The public sequencing data were trimmed at Q25 with fastp and processed into clonotypes with MiXCR by TCRdb, which kept only in-frame beta chains. Rows matching on CDR3 protein sequence are summarized as one entry with the most common DNA and genes. In this sample the table shows tens of thousands of distinct CDR3 sequences, around 8.3% of which occur a single time. Approximately 30% of the sample belongs to the ten largest clones. What the study reported, not specific to this receptor: A TCR beta motif made up of several highly homologous amino acid variants appeared to be characteristic of blood from ankylosing spondylitis patients.

Sequencing was done on a sample of blood, either unsorted or a sorted T cell fraction (not recorded which). The receptor source for this set is a male donor with ankylosing spondylitis.

The V gene is TRBV7-8, the J gene TRBJ1-5, with D perhaps TRBD1 (6 bases). With 4 bases removed from V and 2 bases from J, the gap between germline ends came to 12 bases. The germline V gene has CDR1 SGHVS and CDR2 FQNEAQ. The CDR3 contains 15 residues. CDR3 nucleotide sequence: TGTGCCAGCAGCTCGAAACCAGGGGGCAATCAGCCCCAGCATTTT. This gives the protein CASSSKPGGNQPQHF.

In this sample, this clonotype turned up many times. The chain couples TRBV14 to TRBJ2-2, with D perhaps assigned TRBD1 or TRBD2 (5 bases each). The V end lost 5 bases, the J end lost 9 bases, and 22 bases lay between the germline ends. The CDR3 has 16 residues. The germline V gene encodes CDR1 SGHDN and CDR2 FVKESK. Here the CDR3 DNA reads TGTGCCAGCAGCAAGGACCCTCTAAGGGACCCCCGGGAGCTGTTTTTT. Translation gives CASSKDPLRDPRELFF.